A selection of T cell receptor beta chains follows, all from one sample in a study of T cells after posttransplantation cyclophosphamide. Repertoires were generated with immunoSEQ multiplex PCR, while TCRdb's copy carries only in-frame clones and drops some. The sample contains under 75,000 clones, 85% to 95% of which appear only once. The sample taken for sequencing was PBMCs. The receptor source for this set is a woman aged 25-40 years in good health and a related stem cell transplant donor. Both conserved end residues are part of each CDR3. D genes are given only for firm matches. Some rows mark clone size as missing; the rest say once, few, many or name a class of expanded clone.

>TRBV30|-|TRBJ2-5|-
TGTGCCTGGAGTGTACTGAGGGAGACCCAGTACTTC
CAWSVLRETQYF
>TRBV7-2|TRBD1|TRBJ1-1|-
TGTGCCAGCAGCGCAGGACAGGAGATGAACACTGAAGCTTTCTTT
CASSAGQEMNTEAFF
>TRBV19|-|TRBJ1-4|-
TGTGCCAGTAGTATCAATCGGGGGGTCGATAAAGAAAAACTGTTTTTT
CASSINRGVDKEKLFF
>TRBV6-5|-|TRBJ1-6|-
TGTGCCAGCAGTCCCGGACAGCTCCAAGGTTCACCCCTCCACTTT
CASSPGQLQGSPLHF
>TRBV9|TRBD2|TRBJ2-3|-
TGTGCCAGCAGCGTAGAGGGGACTAGCGGGGGGGCCACAGATACGCAGTATTTT
CASSVEGTSGGATDTQYF
>TRBV6-1|-|TRBJ2-7|-
TGTGCCAGCAGGGAGCAGGAGGGCGCCTCCTACGAGCAGTACTTC
CASREQEGASYEQYF
>TRBV7-2|-|TRBJ2-5|-
TGTGCCAGCAGCTTAGGGGGAAGGGAGACCCAGTACTTC
CASSLGGRETQYF
>TRBV18|-|TRBJ1-1|-
TGTGCCAGCTCATCAGGGGAGAATACTGAAGCTTTCTTT
CASSSGENTEAFF
>TRBV12-5|TRBD1|TRBJ2-2|-
TGTGCTAGTGTGGACAGGGGGTATACCGGGGAGCTGTTTTTT
CASVDRGYTGELFF
>TRBV4-2|-|TRBJ2-1|-
TGTGCCAGCAGCCGACCTTCGGGACACAGCGATGAGCAGTTCTTC
CASSRPSGHSDEQFF
>TRBV4-1|TRBD1|TRBJ2-7|-
TGCGCCAGCAGCCAAGTCAGGGCAGGGGGCGGATACGAGCAGTACTTC
CASSQVRAGGGYEQYF
>TRBV6-1|-|TRBJ1-1|-
TGTGCCAGCGGCCAGATAATGAACACTGAAGCTTTCTTT
CASGQIMNTEAFF
>TRBV7-8|TRBD1|TRBJ1-1|-
TGTGCCAGCAGCTTAGAACCGGGGACAGGGTGGAACACTGAAGCTTTCTTT
CASSLEPGTGWNTEAFF
>TRBV28|-|TRBJ2-3|-
TGTGCCAGCACAAAGGAGCTTACAGATACGCAGTATTTT
CASTKELTDTQYF
>TRBV2|-|TRBJ2-1|-
TGTGCCAGCATGCGCGACCGGGGGGCCTCGGAGAAGTTCTTC
CASMRDRGASEKFF
>TRBV6-5|-|TRBJ1-2|-
TGTGCCAGCAGGTTAGACGGGTTCGTTGGCTACACCTTC
CASRLDGFVGYTF
>TRBV19|-|TRBJ1-2|few
TGTGCCAGTAGTCCTGGAATCTATGGCTACACCTTC
CASSPGIYGYTF
>TRBV30|-|TRBJ1-6|-
TGTGCCTGGAGTCACTTCGGGCAGGGTAGCTATAATTCACCCCTCCACTTT
CAWSHFGQGSYNSPLHF
>TRBV2|-|TRBJ1-3|-
TGTGCCAGCAGGGAGGATCTTTCTGGAAACACCATATATTTT
CASREDLSGNTIYF
>TRBV28|-|TRBJ1-2|-
TGTGCCAGCGGGGGCAGGGGCCCATCTAACTATGGCTACACCTTC
CASGGRGPSNYGYTF
>TRBV10-3|TRBD1|TRBJ1-5|-
TGTGCCATCAGATCCTCCGGGACAGGGGATCAGCCCCAGCATTTT
CAIRSSGTGDQPQHF
>TRBV6-1|-|TRBJ2-7|few
TGTGCCAGCAGTGAAGCGGGCGAATCCTACGAGCAGTACTTC
CASSEAGESYEQYF